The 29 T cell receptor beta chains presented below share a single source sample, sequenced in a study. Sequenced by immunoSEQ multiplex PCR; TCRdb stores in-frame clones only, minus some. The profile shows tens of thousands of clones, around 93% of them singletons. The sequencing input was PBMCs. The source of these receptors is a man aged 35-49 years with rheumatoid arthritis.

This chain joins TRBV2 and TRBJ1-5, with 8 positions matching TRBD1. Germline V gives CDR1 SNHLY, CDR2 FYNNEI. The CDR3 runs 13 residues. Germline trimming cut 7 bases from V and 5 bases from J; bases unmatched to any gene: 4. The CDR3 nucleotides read TGTGCCAGCATTGGACAGGGTGATCAGCCCCAGCATTTT. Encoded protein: CASIGQGDQPQHF.

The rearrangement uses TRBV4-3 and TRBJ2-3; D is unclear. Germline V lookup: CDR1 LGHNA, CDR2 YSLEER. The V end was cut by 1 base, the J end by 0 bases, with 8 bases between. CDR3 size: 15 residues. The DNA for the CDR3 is TGCGCCAGCAGCCAAGGGGTTGGAAGCACAGATACGCAGTATTTT. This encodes CASSQGVGSTDTQYF.

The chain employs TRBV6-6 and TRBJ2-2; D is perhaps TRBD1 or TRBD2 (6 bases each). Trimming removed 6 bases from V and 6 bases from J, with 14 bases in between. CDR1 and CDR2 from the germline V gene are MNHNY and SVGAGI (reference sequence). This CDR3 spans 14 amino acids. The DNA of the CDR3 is TGTGCCAGCAGGGAGGGGGGCCGCCCCGGGGAGCTGTTTTTT. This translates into CASREGGRPGELFF.

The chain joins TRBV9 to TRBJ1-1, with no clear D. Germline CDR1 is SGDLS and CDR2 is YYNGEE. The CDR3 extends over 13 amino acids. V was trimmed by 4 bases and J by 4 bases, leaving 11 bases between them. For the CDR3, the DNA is TGTGCCAGCAGCCTAAAGGGTGGCACTGAAGCTTTCTTT. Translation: CASSLKGGTEAFF.

The CDR3 region is CASSVGVRGESGNTIYF. The CDR3 coding sequence is TGTGCCAGCAGCGTAGGAGTCAGGGGGGAATCTGGAAACACCATATATTTT. This chain joins TRBV9 and TRBJ1-3, with TRBD1 identical over 7 bases. Germline lookup yields CDR1 SGDLS and CDR2 YYNGEE. After removal of 0 bases from V and 1 base from J, the junction contained 7 bases not matched to a gene. CDR3 length: 17 residues.

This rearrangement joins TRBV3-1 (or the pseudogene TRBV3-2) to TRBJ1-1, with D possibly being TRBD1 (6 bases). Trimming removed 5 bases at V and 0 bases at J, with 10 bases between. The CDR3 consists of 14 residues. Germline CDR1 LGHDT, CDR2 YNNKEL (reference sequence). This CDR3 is CASSSDSMNTEAFF. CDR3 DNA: TGTGCCAGCAGCTCGGACAGTATGAACACTGAAGCTTTCTTT.

The CDR3 DNA sequence: TGCGCCAGCAGCCAAGTACCCCAGCTGGGAAACTATGGCTACACCTTC. Translating gives CASSQVPQLGNYGYTF. The rearrangement uses TRBV4-1 and TRBJ1-2; D gene uncertain. V lost 1 base and J 2 bases, leaving 14 bases between the germline ends. This CDR3 has 16 residues. Per germline, CDR1 MGHRA and CDR2 YSYEKL.

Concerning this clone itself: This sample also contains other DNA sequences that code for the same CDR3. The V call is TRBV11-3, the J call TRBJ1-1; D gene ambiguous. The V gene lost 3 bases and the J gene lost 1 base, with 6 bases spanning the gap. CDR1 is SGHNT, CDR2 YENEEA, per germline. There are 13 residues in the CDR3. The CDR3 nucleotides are TGTGCCAGCAGCTTGGGAGGGAACACTGAAGCTTTCTTT. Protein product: CASSLGGNTEAFF.

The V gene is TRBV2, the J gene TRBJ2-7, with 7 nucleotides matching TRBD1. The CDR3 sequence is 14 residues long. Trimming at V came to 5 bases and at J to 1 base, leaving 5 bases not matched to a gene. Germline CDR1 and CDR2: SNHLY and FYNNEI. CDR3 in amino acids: CASSKGQPSYEQYF. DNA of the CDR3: TGTGCCAGCAGTAAGGGACAGCCGTCCTACGAGCAGTACTTC. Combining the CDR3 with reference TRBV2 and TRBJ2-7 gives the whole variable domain EPEVTQTPSHQVTQMGQEVILRCVPISNHLYFYWYRQILGQKVEFLVSFYNNEISEKSEIFDDQFSVERPDGSNFTLKIRSTKLEDSAMYFCASSKGQPSYEQYFGPGTRLTVT.

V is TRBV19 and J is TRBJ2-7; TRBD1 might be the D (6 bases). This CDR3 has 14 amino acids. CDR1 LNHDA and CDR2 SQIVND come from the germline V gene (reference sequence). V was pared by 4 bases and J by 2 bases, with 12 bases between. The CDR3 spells CASSTPGQTYEQYF. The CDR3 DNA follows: TGTGCCAGTAGTACCCCGGGACAAACCTACGAGCAGTACTTC. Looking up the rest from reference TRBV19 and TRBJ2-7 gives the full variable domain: DGGITQSPKYLFRKEGQNVTLSCEQNLNHDAMYWYRQDPGQGLRLIYYSQIVNDFQKGDIAEGYSVSREKKESFPLTVTSAQKNPTAFYLCASSTPGQTYEQYFGPGTRLTVT.

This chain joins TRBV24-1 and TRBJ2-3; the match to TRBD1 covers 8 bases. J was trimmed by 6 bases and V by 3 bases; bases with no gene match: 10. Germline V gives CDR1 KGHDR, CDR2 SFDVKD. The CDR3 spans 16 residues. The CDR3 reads CATSDPRGRGQDTQYF. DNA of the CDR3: TGTGCCACCAGTGATCCCCGAGGCAGGGGGCAGGATACGCAGTATTTT.

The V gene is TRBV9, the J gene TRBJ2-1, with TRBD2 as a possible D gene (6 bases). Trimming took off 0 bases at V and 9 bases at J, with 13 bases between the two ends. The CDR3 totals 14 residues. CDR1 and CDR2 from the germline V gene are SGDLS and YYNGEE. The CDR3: CASSVEFVSGEQFF. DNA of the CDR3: TGTGCCAGCAGCGTAGAATTTGTTAGCGGTGAGCAGTTCTTC.

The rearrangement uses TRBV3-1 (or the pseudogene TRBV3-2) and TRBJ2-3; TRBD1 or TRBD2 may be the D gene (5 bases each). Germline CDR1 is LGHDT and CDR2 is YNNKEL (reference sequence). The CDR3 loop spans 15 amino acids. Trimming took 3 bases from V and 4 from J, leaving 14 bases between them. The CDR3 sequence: CASSQWDRRADTQYF. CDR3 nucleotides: TGTGCCAGCAGCCAGTGGGACCGGCGCGCAGATACGCAGTATTTT.

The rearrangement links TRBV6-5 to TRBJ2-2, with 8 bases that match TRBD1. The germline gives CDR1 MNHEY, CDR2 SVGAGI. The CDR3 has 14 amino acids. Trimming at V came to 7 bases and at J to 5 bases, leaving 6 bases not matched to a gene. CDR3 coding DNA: TGTGCCAGCACCAGGACAGGGATTACCGGGGAGCTGTTTTTT. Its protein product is CASTRTGITGELFF.

The CDR3 region is CASSDPGALYEQYF. The DNA for the CDR3 is TGTGCCAGCAGCGATCCCGGGGCCCTCTACGAGCAGTACTTC. The chain joins TRBV6-6 to TRBJ2-7; the D call may be TRBD1 or TRBD2 (5 bases each). V lost 6 bases to trimming and J lost 3 bases, with 15 bases between them. The CDR3 has 14 amino acids. Germline values: CDR1 MNHNY, CDR2 SVGAGI (reference sequence).

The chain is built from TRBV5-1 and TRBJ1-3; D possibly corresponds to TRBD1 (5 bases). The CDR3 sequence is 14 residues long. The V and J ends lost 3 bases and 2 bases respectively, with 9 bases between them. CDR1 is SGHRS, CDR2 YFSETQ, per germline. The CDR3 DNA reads TGCGCCAGCAGCTCCGCAGGGACTGGAAACACCATATATTTT. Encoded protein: CASSSAGTGNTIYF.

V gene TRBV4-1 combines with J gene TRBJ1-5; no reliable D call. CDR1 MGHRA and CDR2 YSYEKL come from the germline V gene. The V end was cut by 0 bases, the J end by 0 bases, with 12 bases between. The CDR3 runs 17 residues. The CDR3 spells CASSQDGAVYSNQPQHF. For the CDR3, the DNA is TGCGCCAGCAGCCAAGATGGAGCCGTCTATAGCAATCAGCCCCAGCATTTT.

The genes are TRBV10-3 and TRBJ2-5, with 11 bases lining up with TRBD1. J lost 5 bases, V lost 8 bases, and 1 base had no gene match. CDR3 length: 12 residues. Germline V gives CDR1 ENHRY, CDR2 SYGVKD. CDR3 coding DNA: TGTGCCATCGGACAGGGGGCGGAGACCCAGTACTTC. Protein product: CAIGQGAETQYF.

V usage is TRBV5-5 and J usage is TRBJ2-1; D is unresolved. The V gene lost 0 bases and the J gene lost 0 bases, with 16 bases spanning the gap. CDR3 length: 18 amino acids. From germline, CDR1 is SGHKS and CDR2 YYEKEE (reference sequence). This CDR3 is CASSLVVGALSSYNEQFF. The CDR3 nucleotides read TGTGCCAGCAGCTTGGTGGTCGGAGCCCTCAGCTCCTACAATGAGCAGTTCTTC.

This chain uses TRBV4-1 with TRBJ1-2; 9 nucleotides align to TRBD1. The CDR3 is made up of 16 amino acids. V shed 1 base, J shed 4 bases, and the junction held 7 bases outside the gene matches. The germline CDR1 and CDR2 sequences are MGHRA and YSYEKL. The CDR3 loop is CASSQGPRDRVYGYTF. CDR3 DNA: TGCGCCAGCAGCCAAGGCCCCCGGGACAGGGTCTATGGCTACACCTTC.

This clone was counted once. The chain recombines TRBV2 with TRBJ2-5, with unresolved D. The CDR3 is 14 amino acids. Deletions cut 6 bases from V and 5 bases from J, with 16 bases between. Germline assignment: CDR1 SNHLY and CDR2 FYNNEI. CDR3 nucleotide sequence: TGTGCCAGCAGCTCTGACTCTGGTGGGGAGACCCAGTACTTC. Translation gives CASSSDSGGETQYF.

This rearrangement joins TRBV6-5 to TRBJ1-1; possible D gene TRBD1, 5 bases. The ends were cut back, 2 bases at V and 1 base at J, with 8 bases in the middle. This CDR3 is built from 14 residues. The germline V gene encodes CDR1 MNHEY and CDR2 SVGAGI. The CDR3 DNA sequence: TGTGCCAGCAGTTACCCCGACAGGAACACTGAAGCTTTCTTT. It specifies CASSYPDRNTEAFF.

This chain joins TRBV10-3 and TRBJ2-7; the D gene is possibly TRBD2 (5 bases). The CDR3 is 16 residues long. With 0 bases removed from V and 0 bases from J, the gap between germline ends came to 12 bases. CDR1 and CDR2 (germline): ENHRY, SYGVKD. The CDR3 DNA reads TGTGCCATCAGTGAGTCCCCAGCGGCAAGCTCCTACGAGCAGTACTTC. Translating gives CAISESPAASSYEQYF.

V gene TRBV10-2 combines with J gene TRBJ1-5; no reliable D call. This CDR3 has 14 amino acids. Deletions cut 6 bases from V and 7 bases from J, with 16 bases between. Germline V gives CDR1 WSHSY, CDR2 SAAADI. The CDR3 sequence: CASSQAGLGQPQHF. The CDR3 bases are TGCGCCAGCAGCCAGGCAGGACTCGGACAGCCCCAGCATTTT.

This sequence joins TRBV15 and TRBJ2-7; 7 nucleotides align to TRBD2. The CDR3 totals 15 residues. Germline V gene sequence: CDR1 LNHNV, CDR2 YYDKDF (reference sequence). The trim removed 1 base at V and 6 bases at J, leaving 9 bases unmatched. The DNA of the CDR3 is TGTGCCACCAGCAGAGGACTAGCAAAGATATCCGAGCAGTACTTC. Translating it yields CATSRGLAKISEQYF.

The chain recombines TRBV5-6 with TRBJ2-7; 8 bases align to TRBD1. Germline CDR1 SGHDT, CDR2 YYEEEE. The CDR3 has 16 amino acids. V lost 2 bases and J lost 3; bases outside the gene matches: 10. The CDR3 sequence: CASSLLTGTGNYEQYF. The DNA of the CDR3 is TGTGCCAGCAGCTTATTAACCGGGACAGGTAACTACGAGCAGTACTTC.

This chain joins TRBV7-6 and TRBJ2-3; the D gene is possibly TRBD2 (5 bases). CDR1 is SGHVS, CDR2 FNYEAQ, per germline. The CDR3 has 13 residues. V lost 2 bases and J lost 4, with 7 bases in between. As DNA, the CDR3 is TGTGCCAGCAGCTTATTCGGGGCAGATACGCAGTATTTT. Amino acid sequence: CASSLFGADTQYF.

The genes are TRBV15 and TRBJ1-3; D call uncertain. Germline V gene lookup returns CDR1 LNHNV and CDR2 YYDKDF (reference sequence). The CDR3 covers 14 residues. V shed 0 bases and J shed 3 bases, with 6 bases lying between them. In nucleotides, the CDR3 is TGTGCCACCAGCAGAGAGGGTCTTGGAAACACCATATATTTT. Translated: CATSREGLGNTIYF. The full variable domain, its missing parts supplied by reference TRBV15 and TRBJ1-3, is DAMVIQNPRYQVTQFGKPVTLSCSQTLNHNVMYWYQQKSSQAPKLLFHYYDKDFNNEADTPDNFQSRRPNTSFCFLDIRSPGLGDTAMYLCATSREGLGNTIYFGEGSWLTVV.

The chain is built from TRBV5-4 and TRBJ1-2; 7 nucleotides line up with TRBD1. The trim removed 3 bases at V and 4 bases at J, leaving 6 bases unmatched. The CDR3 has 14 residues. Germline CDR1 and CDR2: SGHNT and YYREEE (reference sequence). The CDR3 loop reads CASSSRTGVYGYTF. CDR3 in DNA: TGTGCCAGCAGCTCCCGGACAGGCGTCTATGGCTACACCTTC.